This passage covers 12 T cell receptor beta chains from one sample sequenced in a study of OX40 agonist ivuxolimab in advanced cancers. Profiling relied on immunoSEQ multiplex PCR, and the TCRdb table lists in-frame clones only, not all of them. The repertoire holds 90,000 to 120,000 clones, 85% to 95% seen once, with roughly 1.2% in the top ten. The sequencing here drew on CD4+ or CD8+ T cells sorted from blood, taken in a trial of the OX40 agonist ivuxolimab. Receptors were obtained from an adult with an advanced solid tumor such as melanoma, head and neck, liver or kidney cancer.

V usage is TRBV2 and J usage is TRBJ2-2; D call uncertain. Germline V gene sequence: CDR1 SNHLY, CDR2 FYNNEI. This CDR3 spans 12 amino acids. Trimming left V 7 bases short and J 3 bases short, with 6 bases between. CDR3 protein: CASNTYTGELFF. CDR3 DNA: TGTGCCAGCAACACCTACACCGGGGAGCTGTTTTTT.

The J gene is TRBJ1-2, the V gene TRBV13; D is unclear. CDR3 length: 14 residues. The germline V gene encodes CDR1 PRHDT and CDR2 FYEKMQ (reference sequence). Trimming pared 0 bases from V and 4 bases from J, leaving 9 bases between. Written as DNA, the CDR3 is TGTGCCAGCAGCTTAGGGCAGTTCCGCTATGGCTACACCTTC. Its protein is CASSLGQFRYGYTF.

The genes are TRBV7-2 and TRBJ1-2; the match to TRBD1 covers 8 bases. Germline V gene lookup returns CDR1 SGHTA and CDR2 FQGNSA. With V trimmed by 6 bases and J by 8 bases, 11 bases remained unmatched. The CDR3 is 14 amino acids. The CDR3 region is CASSQDRVRWGYTF. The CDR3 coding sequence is TGTGCCAGCAGTCAGGACAGGGTTAGGTGGGGCTACACCTTC.

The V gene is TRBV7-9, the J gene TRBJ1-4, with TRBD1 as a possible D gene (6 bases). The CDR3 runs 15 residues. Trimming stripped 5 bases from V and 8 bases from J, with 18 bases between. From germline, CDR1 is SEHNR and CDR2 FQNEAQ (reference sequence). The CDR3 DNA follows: TGTGCCAGCAGCGCCCTACAGGGTGTGGAGGAAAAACTGTTTTTT. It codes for CASSALQGVEEKLFF.

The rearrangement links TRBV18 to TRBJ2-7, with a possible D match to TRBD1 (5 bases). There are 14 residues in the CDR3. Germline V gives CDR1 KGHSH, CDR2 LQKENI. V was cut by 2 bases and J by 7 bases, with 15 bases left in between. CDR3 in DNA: TGTGCCAGCTCACCAAGGCAGGGCCTCCTGGAGCAGTACTTC. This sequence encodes CASSPRQGLLEQYF.

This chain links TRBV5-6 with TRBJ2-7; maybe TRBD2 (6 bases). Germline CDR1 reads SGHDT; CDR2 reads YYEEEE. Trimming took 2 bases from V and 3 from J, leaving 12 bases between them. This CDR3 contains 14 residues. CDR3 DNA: TGTGCCAGCAGCTTAGGAGGGGATTTCTACGAGCAGTACTTC. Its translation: CASSLGGDFYEQYF.

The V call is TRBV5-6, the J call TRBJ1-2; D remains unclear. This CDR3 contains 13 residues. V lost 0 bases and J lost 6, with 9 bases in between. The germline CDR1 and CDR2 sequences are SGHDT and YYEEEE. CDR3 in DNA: TGTGCCAGCAGCTTGGGGGCTTTGGATGGCTACACCTTC. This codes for CASSLGALDGYTF.

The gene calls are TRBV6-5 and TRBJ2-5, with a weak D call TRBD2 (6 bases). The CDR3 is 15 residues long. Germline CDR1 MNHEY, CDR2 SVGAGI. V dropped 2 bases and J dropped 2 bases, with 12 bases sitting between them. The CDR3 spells CASSYLASAQETQYF. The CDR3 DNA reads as TGTGCCAGCAGTTACCTGGCTAGCGCGCAAGAGACCCAGTACTTC.

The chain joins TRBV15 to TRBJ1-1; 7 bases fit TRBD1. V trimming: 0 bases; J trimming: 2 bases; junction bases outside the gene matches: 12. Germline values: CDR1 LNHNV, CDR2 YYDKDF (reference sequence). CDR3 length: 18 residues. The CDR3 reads CATSREKQGGGINTEAFF. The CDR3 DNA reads TGTGCCACCAGCAGAGAGAAACAGGGAGGGGGCATCAACACTGAAGCTTTCTTT.

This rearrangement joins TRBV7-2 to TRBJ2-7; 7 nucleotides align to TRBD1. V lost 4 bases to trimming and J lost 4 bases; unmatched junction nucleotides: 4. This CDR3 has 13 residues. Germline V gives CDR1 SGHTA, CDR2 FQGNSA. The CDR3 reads CASSSNRGYEQYF. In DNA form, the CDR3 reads TGTGCCAGCAGCTCCAACAGGGGATACGAGCAGTACTTC.

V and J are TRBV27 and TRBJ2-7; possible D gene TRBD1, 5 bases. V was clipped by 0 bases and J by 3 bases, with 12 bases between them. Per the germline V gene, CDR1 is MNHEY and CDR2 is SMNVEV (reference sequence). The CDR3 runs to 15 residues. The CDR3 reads CASSLSQGLSYEQYF. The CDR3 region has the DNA TGTGCCAGCAGTTTATCTCAGGGTCTGAGCTACGAGCAGTACTTC.

The CDR3 spells CASSPKARTDTQYF. CDR3 DNA: TGTGCCAGCTCACCAAAGGCGAGAACAGATACGCAGTATTTT. The chain recombines TRBV18 with TRBJ2-3; D gene ambiguous. Germline V gives CDR1 KGHSH, CDR2 LQKENI. This CDR3 region has 14 residues. V was pared by 2 bases and J by 3 bases, with 9 bases between.